Listed below are T cell receptor beta chains from one sample, sequenced in a study of OX40 agonist ivuxolimab in advanced cancers. Only in-frame clones appear in the TCRdb table, and some are missing; sequencing was by immunoSEQ multiplex PCR. In the table there are 45,000 to 50,000 clones, approximately 91% of which are singletons. Sequencing used CD4+ or CD8+ T cells sorted from blood, obtained in a trial of the OX40 agonist ivuxolimab. The origin of the receptors is an adult with an advanced solid tumor such as melanoma, head and neck, liver or kidney cancer. The CDR3 runs from the conserved cysteine through the conserved F or W. Fields, in order: V gene, CDR3 length, J gene, clone size, D gene, CDR3 protein, CDR3 DNA. A D gene is named only where the DNA matches it firmly. Size values are once, few and many counts, or a class for expanded clones, and some rows have none.

>TRBV7-9|16|TRBJ2-3|-|TRBD1
CASSPLGQDLTDTQYF
TGTGCCAGCAGCCCCTTGGGACAGGACCTCACAGATACGCAGTATTTT
>TRBV7-8|15|TRBJ2-7|-|TRBD2
CASSLVAGGDYEQYF
TGTGCCAGCAGCTTAGTAGCGGGAGGGGACTACGAGCAGTACTTC
>TRBV7-2|11|TRBJ2-3|-|-
CASSFSDTQYF
TGTGCCAGCAGCTTCTCAGATACGCAGTATTTT
>TRBV7-2|16|TRBJ1-6|-|-
CASSLGTAGWNSPLHF
TGTGCCAGCAGCTTAGGGACGGCAGGGTGGAATTCACCCCTCCACTTT
>TRBV6-5|14|TRBJ2-7|-|-
CASSYSTGPYEQYF
TGTGCCAGCAGTTACTCGACAGGCCCCTACGAGCAGTACTTC
>TRBV7-2|16|TRBJ2-2|-|TRBD2
CASSPRLAGHTGELFF
TGTGCCAGCAGCCCACGACTAGCGGGGCATACCGGGGAGCTGTTTTTT
>TRBV27|15|TRBJ2-7|-|-
CASSLAGPSSYEQYF
TGTGCCAGCAGTTTGGCGGGTCCGAGCTCCTACGAGCAGTACTTC
>TRBV28|15|TRBJ2-2|-|-
CASSLVSGSNGELFF
TGTGCCAGCAGTTTAGTGTCAGGGAGTAACGGGGAGCTGTTTTTT
>TRBV6-5|14|TRBJ2-2|few|TRBD1
CASSISTGPGELFF
TGTGCCAGCAGTATCTCGACAGGGCCCGGGGAGCTGTTTTTT
>TRBV28|13|TRBJ1-1|-|-
CASSPRQGWSAFF
TGTGCCAGCAGCCCACGTCAGGGTTGGTCGGCTTTCTTT
>TRBV20-1|11|TRBJ2-1|once|-
CSAIRRNEQFF
TGCAGTGCCATCAGGAGGAATGAGCAGTTCTTC
>TRBV19|14|TRBJ1-5|-|-
CASSIGGRNQPQHF
TGTGCCAGTAGTATCGGGGGACGCAATCAGCCCCAGCATTTT
>TRBV5-6|14|TRBJ1-6|-|-
CASSLLTGRSPLHF
TGTGCCAGCAGCTTGTTAACAGGGCGTTCACCCCTCCACTTT
>TRBV20-1|11|TRBJ2-7|-|-
CSARPAGEQYF
TGCAGTGCTAGGCCTGCCGGCGAGCAGTACTTC
>TRBV14|14|TRBJ2-5|-|-
CASSPLGLQETQYF
TGTGCCAGCAGCCCCTTAGGACTGCAAGAGACCCAGTACTTC
>TRBV6-1|15|TRBJ2-1|once|TRBD2
CASNLRDYSYNEQFF
TGTGCCAGCAATCTCCGGGACTACTCCTACAATGAGCAGTTCTTC
>TRBV28|15|TRBJ2-1|-|-
CASSFSGGTHNEQFF
TGTGCCAGCAGTTTTAGTGGCGGGACCCACAATGAGCAGTTCTTC
>TRBV4-1|12|TRBJ1-4|-|-
CASSLPGEKLFF
TGCGCCAGCAGCCTACCGGGTGAAAAACTGTTTTTT